Each of the 13 T cell receptor beta chains below was sequenced from the same sample in a study of blood T cell repertoires in COVID-19. The table came from immunoSEQ multiplex PCR; TCRdb's copy has only in-frame clones and leaves some out. This table holds some 150,000 clones, 87% found once. The sequencing sample was made of peripheral blood. Receptors originate from a woman aged 40 to 55 with acute or convalescent COVID-19.

This clone was recorded a few times. The rearrangement joins TRBV19 to TRBJ2-7, with 7 bases identical to TRBD1. The CDR3 is 14 amino acids. With V trimmed by 6 bases and J by 4 bases, 9 bases remained unmatched. Germline lookup yields CDR1 LNHDA and CDR2 SQIVND (reference sequence). The CDR3 DNA sequence: TGTGCCAGTAGCAGCCTTAGGACAGGTTACGAGCAGTACTTC. As protein: CASSSLRTGYEQYF. The full variable domain, completed using reference TRBV19 and TRBJ2-7, is DGGITQSPKYLFRKEGQNVTLSCEQNLNHDAMYWYRQDPGQGLRLIYYSQIVNDFQKGDIAEGYSVSREKKESFPLTVTSAQKNPTAFYLCASSSLRTGYEQYFGPGTRLTVT.

The chain links TRBV7-9 to TRBJ1-2; no clear D. The CDR3 runs to 14 residues. In germline, CDR1 is SEHNR, CDR2 FQNEAQ (reference sequence). Trimming took 5 bases from V and 6 from J, leaving 16 bases between them. CDR3: CASSAGRQDNGYTF. The CDR3 nucleotides are TGTGCCAGCAGCGCGGGTCGCCAAGATAATGGCTACACCTTC.

DNA of the CDR3: TGTGCCAGCAGTCCCGGTGGCAGGGGGAATTCACCCCTCCACTTT. Translating it yields CASSPGGRGNSPLHF. The V and J genes are TRBV27 and TRBJ1-6; 7 nucleotides agree with TRBD1. Per germline, CDR1 MNHEY and CDR2 SMNVEV (reference sequence). The V segment lost 5 bases and the J segment 7 bases; nucleotides outside the gene matches: 8. The CDR3 totals 15 residues.

This clone was observed a handful of times. The rearrangement uses TRBV11-1 and TRBJ2-1, with D perhaps matching TRBD2 (5 bases). The CDR3 runs 13 residues. V lost 7 bases and J lost 3, with 10 bases in between. Germline V gene sequence: CDR1 SGHAT, CDR2 FQDESV (reference sequence). As DNA, the CDR3 is TGTGCCAGCACCTCGGGATTCTACAATGAGCAGTTCTTC. Amino acid sequence: CASTSGFYNEQFF.

This clone has a single count. The V call is TRBV19, the J call TRBJ1-5, with no clear D. The germline V gene encodes CDR1 LNHDA and CDR2 SQIVND (reference sequence). This CDR3 spans 15 amino acids. V was pared by 4 bases and J by 3 bases, with 13 bases between. CDR3 nucleotides: TGTGCCAGTAGTACTCAGAGCGGAACCAATCAGCCCCAGCATTTT. Translated, it gives CASSTQSGTNQPQHF.

The rearrangement uses TRBV28 and TRBJ1-2; the D is unclear. Germline V gene data show CDR1 as MDHEN and CDR2 as SYDVKM. Trimming stripped 5 bases from V and 8 bases from J, with 12 bases between. This CDR3 is 12 amino acids long. In DNA, the CDR3 is TGTGCCAGCAGTCAAGGACGAGGGGGCTACACCTTC. Protein product: CASSQGRGGYTF.

V is TRBV3-1 (or the pseudogene TRBV3-2) and J is TRBJ2-3; D unclear. Germline-derived CDR1 and CDR2 are LGHDT and YNNKEL (reference sequence). Between the trimmed V and J ends, which lost 0 bases and 0 bases, there was a span of 16 bases. CDR3 length: 18 residues. The CDR3 sequence: CASSQDRLWRLSTDTQYF. In DNA, the CDR3 is TGTGCCAGCAGCCAAGATAGGCTCTGGCGACTGAGCACAGATACGCAGTATTTT.

This chain uses TRBV7-9 with TRBJ1-2, with D hard to call. V lost 5 bases to trimming and J lost 0 bases, with 13 bases between them. This CDR3 has 15 amino acids. The germline V gene encodes CDR1 SEHNR and CDR2 FQNEAQ (reference sequence). This chain's CDR3 is CASSLPSEANYGYTF. The CDR3 DNA reads as TGTGCCAGCAGCCTCCCTAGTGAAGCTAACTATGGCTACACCTTC.

The genes are TRBV4-1 and TRBJ2-7, with 10 bases fitting TRBD1. V lost 6 bases, J lost 6 bases, and 5 bases stayed unmatched. Germline V CDR1 and CDR2: MGHRA, YSYEKL. This CDR3 is built from 13 residues. The CDR3 is CASSRQGAGEQYF. DNA for the CDR3: TGCGCCAGCAGTAGACAGGGGGCGGGCGAGCAGTACTTC.

The chain combines TRBV4-1 with TRBJ2-1; TRBD2 aligns across 7 bases. The CDR3 extends over 14 amino acids. Looked up from germline, CDR1 is MGHRA and CDR2 is YSYEKL. The V gene end was trimmed by 8 bases and the J gene end by 6 bases; junction bases not matched to a gene: 10. The CDR3, as DNA: TGCGCCAGCCGCCGGGTGGGGGAGGGCAATGAGCAGTTCTTC. Protein: CASRRVGEGNEQFF.

Regarding this clone: The same CDR3 is also encoded by other DNA sequences in this sample. The chain carries TRBV6-2 or TRBV6-3 and TRBJ1-1; tentative D call: TRBD1 (5 bases). CDR1 and CDR2 (germline): MNHEY, SVGEGT. Trimming took off 4 bases at V and 1 base at J, with 7 bases between the two ends. The CDR3 is 13 amino acids. In nucleotides, the CDR3 is TGTGCCAGCAGTTGGGGCCGGAACACTGAAGCTTTCTTT. It translates to CASSWGRNTEAFF.

The chain combines TRBV6-6 with TRBJ1-5, with 8 bases that match TRBD1. CDR1 MNHNY and CDR2 SVGAGI come from the germline V gene (reference sequence). The CDR3 has 15 amino acids. With 2 bases clipped from V and 4 bases from J, the junction kept 4 bases outside the gene matches. CDR3 sequence (DNA): TGTGCCAGCAGTTACCGTGACAGGGGAAATCAGCCCCAGCATTTT. This encodes CASSYRDRGNQPQHF.

This clone was counted once. The rearrangement links TRBV7-2 to TRBJ2-2; 14 bases align to TRBD2. CDR1 SGHTA and CDR2 FQGNSA come from the germline V gene. The CDR3 is made up of 18 amino acids. The V and J ends lost 1 base and 4 bases, in that order; junction bases with no gene match: 5. The CDR3: CASSLGLAGGLSTGELFF. CDR3 DNA: TGTGCCAGCAGCTTAGGACTAGCGGGGGGGCTAAGCACCGGGGAGCTGTTTTTT.